The 26 T cell receptor beta chains listed next were all sequenced from one sample in a study of blood T cell repertoires in COVID-19. Clones were read by immunoSEQ multiplex PCR, and TCRdb kept only the in-frame ones, dropping some. This table holds about 240,000 clones, around 83% found once. Sample: peripheral blood. The source of these receptors is a woman at least 80 years old with acute or convalescent COVID-19.

The V gene is TRBV5-1, the J gene TRBJ2-2; D is unresolved. The CDR3 spans 15 residues. The germline V gene has CDR1 SGHRS and CDR2 YFSETQ. V was cut by 0 bases and J by 4 bases, with 10 bases left in between. CDR3 coding DNA: TGCGCCAGCAGCTTGGCTCTTTCAGGCACCGGGGAGCTGTTTTTT. Translated, it gives CASSLALSGTGELFF.

The chain has TRBV19 and TRBJ2-3; D is unresolved. Deletions cut 7 bases from V and 5 bases from J, with 13 bases between. CDR1 LNHDA and CDR2 SQIVND come from the germline V gene (reference sequence). This CDR3 spans 13 amino acids. CDR3 protein: CASMNPGGDTQYF. The CDR3 region has the DNA TGTGCCAGTATGAACCCCGGCGGAGATACGCAGTATTTT.

The chain links TRBV3-1 (or the pseudogene TRBV3-2) to TRBJ2-1; 12 bases are shared with TRBD2. V trimming: 2 bases; J trimming: 6 bases; junction bases outside the gene matches: 5. The CDR3 spans 16 residues. Germline assignment: CDR1 LGHDT and CDR2 YNNKEL (reference sequence). CDR3 sequence: CASSQKASGGGNEQFF. In DNA, the CDR3 is TGTGCCAGCAGCCAAAAGGCTAGCGGGGGGGGCAATGAGCAGTTCTTC.

The DNA of the CDR3 is TGTGCCAGCAGCCAAGGGACAGGGAGTCGGGAGCAGTACTTC. It translates to CASSQGTGSREQYF. The chain joins TRBV3-1 (or the pseudogene TRBV3-2) to TRBJ2-7, with TRBD1 identical over 8 bases. The V segment lost 1 base and the J segment 7 bases; nucleotides outside the gene matches: 6. The length of the CDR3 is 14 residues. Per the germline V gene, CDR1 is LGHDT and CDR2 is YNNKEL (reference sequence).

This chain links TRBV5-4 with TRBJ2-2; 12 bases agree with TRBD2. Looked up from germline, CDR1 is SGHNT and CDR2 is YYREEE (reference sequence). This CDR3 has 16 amino acids. V gave up 3 bases and J gave up 5 bases; unmatched junction bases: 5. The CDR3 here is CASSYLAGGRTGELFF. CDR3 sequence (DNA): TGTGCCAGCAGCTATCTAGCGGGGGGGAGGACCGGGGAGCTGTTTTTT.

This sequence joins TRBV10-2 and TRBJ2-1, with TRBD2 matching over 9 bases. The CDR3 runs 15 residues. V lost 5 bases, J lost 8 bases, and 10 bases stayed unmatched. The germline V gene has CDR1 WSHSY and CDR2 SAAADI. The CDR3 bases are TGCGCCAGCAGTCCGCTTGCGGGGGGGCCTTATGAGCAGTTCTTC. Residues: CASSPLAGGPYEQFF.

This clone was counted a single time. The gene calls are TRBV2 and TRBJ1-1; D possibly corresponds to TRBD1 (6 bases). This CDR3 contains 16 residues. Germline CDR1 reads SNHLY; CDR2 reads FYNNEI. V lost 2 bases to trimming and J lost 0 bases, with 13 bases between them. The CDR3 here is CASSERGGEMNTEAFF. The CDR3 bases are TGTGCCAGCAGTGAAAGGGGGGGGGAAATGAACACTGAAGCTTTCTTT.

The chain is built from TRBV2 and TRBJ1-6; 10 bases are shared with TRBD1. The germline V gene encodes CDR1 SNHLY and CDR2 FYNNEI. After removal of 5 bases from V and 9 bases from J, the junction contained 13 bases not matched to a gene. This CDR3 spans 17 amino acids. Written as DNA, the CDR3 is TGTGCCAGCAGTCACCCCGGGACAGGGGCTGGGGGTTCACCCCTCCACTTT. Residues: CASSHPGTGAGGSPLHF.

This rearrangement joins TRBV29-1 to TRBJ2-3, with 8 bases matching TRBD1. V was clipped by 8 bases and J by 0 bases; unmatched bases: 16. The CDR3 covers 17 residues. From germline, CDR1 is SQVTM and CDR2 ANQGSEA. CDR3 coding DNA: TGCAGCTCAGCCGACCCCGGGACAGGCGAAAGCACAGATACGCAGTATTTT. This gives the protein CSSADPGTGESTDTQYF.

The chain couples TRBV23-1 to TRBJ2-1; unclear D gene. TRBV23-1 is an ORF, and what it does is uncertain. Trimming took off 4 bases at V and 0 bases at J, with 13 bases between the two ends. CDR3 length: 16 amino acids. The CDR3 reads CASSLCSGCSYNEQFF. The CDR3 nucleotides are TGCGCCAGCAGTCTCTGTTCAGGTTGCTCCTACAATGAGCAGTTCTTC.

This clone came up a few times. The V and J genes are TRBV19 and TRBJ2-7; 9 positions agree with TRBD1. This CDR3 contains 15 residues. Trimming at V came to 4 bases and at J to 0 bases, leaving 4 bases not matched to a gene. Per the germline V gene, CDR1 is LNHDA and CDR2 is SQIVND (reference sequence). The CDR3 region has the DNA TGTGCCAGTAGTACCGGGACAGGGAGCTCCTACGAGCAGTACTTC. This sequence encodes CASSTGTGSSYEQYF.

The CDR3 nucleotides are TGTGCCAGCAGGGGCCGGGGGGAGACCCAGTACTTC. This sequence encodes CASRGRGETQYF. This chain links TRBV11-3 with TRBJ2-5, with D possibly being TRBD2 (6 bases). The CDR3 is made up of 12 amino acids. The V gene lost 6 bases and the J gene lost 5 bases, with 10 bases spanning the gap. Germline V gene data show CDR1 as SGHNT and CDR2 as YENEEA.

The chain joins TRBV10-2 to TRBJ2-7, with TRBD2 matching 16 bases. The V segment lost 5 bases and the J segment 5 bases; nucleotides outside the gene matches: 12. This CDR3 spans 18 amino acids. Germline CDR1 is WSHSY and CDR2 is SAAADI. The CDR3 protein is CASSPLGLAGGRGDEQYF. The CDR3 DNA sequence: TGCGCCAGCAGTCCTTTGGGACTAGCGGGGGGGAGGGGTGACGAGCAGTACTTC.

This clone appeared once. The chain couples TRBV4-1 to TRBJ2-7; 10 bases map to TRBD2. Germline trimming cut 0 bases from V and 5 bases from J; bases unmatched to any gene: 7. The CDR3 loop spans 16 amino acids. The germline CDR1 and CDR2 sequences are MGHRA and YSYEKL. This CDR3 is CASSQDRIAGGHEQYF. The CDR3 region has the DNA TGCGCCAGCAGCCAAGATAGGATAGCGGGGGGCCACGAGCAGTACTTC.

This clone was seen only once. The J gene is TRBJ2-1, the V gene TRBV21-1; whether TRBD1, the table's D call, matches the DNA was not checked. TRBV21-1 is given as a pseudogene. The CDR3 runs 14 residues. CDR3 DNA sequence: TGTGCCAGCAGCAAACCAGGGACAGGCAATGAGCAGTTCTTC. This encodes CASSKPGTGNEQFF.

This clone was counted a single time. This chain connects TRBV30 to TRBJ1-2; perhaps TRBD1 as D (6 bases). Germline V gene lookup returns CDR1 GTSNPN and CDR2 SVGIG (reference sequence). The CDR3 is 16 residues long. The ends were cut back, 0 bases at V and 2 bases at J, with 16 bases in the middle. For the CDR3, the DNA is TGTGCCTGGAGTGTATCTACGGGACACCACAACTATGGCTACACCTTC. It specifies CAWSVSTGHHNYGYTF.

The gene calls are TRBV19 and TRBJ1-1, with D possibly matching TRBD1 (5 bases). The V end was cut by 4 bases, the J end by 7 bases, with 19 bases between. There are 15 residues in the CDR3. Germline V gene lookup returns CDR1 LNHDA and CDR2 SQIVND (reference sequence). The DNA for the CDR3 is TGTGCCAGTAGTACCTCAGCCGGGGGAGCCCGTGAAGCTTTCTTT. It codes for CASSTSAGGAREAFF.

The rearrangement joins TRBV5-1 to TRBJ1-3; D call uncertain. Deletions cut 3 bases from V and 4 bases from J, with 11 bases between. Germline assignment: CDR1 SGHRS and CDR2 YFSETQ. The CDR3 spans 14 residues. This CDR3 reads CASSSEGSGNTIYF. The DNA for the CDR3 is TGCGCCAGCAGCTCGGAGGGCTCAGGAAACACCATATATTTT. Drawing the rest from reference TRBV5-1 and TRBJ1-3, the complete variable domain is KAGVTQTPRYLIKTRGQQVTLSCSPISGHRSVSWYQQTPGQGLQFLFEYFSETQRNKGNFPGRFSGRQFSNSRSEMNVSTLELGDSALYLCASSSEGSGNTIYFGEGSWLTVV.

The chain links TRBV3-1 (or the pseudogene TRBV3-2) to TRBJ1-4; possible D gene TRBD1, 5 bases. The CDR3 length is 17 residues. The ends were cut back, 2 bases at V and 3 bases at J, with 16 bases in the middle. The germline CDR1 and CDR2 sequences are LGHDT and YNNKEL (reference sequence). CDR3 coding DNA: TGTGCCAGCAGCCAAAGGGGTTCTGGGGCATCTAATGAAAAACTGTTTTTT. Encoded protein: CASSQRGSGASNEKLFF.

This sequence joins TRBV6-6 and TRBJ2-1; tentatively, D is TRBD2 (6 bases). V was cut by 0 bases and J by 9 bases, with 6 bases left in between. Germline V gene data show CDR1 as MNHNY and CDR2 as SVGAGI (reference sequence). The CDR3 totals 12 residues. CDR3 residues: CASSYSGGEQFF. DNA of the CDR3: TGTGCCAGCAGTTACTCGGGGGGTGAGCAGTTCTTC.

This chain joins TRBV19 and TRBJ1-1, with D perhaps TRBD1 (6 bases). CDR3 length: 14 residues. Germline V CDR1 and CDR2: LNHDA, SQIVND (reference sequence). Trimming stripped 7 bases from V and 1 base from J, with 13 bases between. The CDR3 reads CASTIGTPNTEAFF. For the CDR3, the DNA is TGTGCCAGTACTATCGGGACACCGAACACTGAAGCTTTCTTT.

The chain recombines TRBV19 with TRBJ2-1; 9 nucleotides match TRBD1. Germline values: CDR1 LNHDA, CDR2 SQIVND (reference sequence). The CDR3 runs to 16 residues. J lost 8 bases, V lost 1 base, and 9 bases had no gene match. CDR3 nucleotides: TGTGCCAGTAGTATAGGGGGACAGGGAGGGTTCGATGAGCAGTTCTTC. This translates into CASSIGGQGGFDEQFF.

This CDR3 is CASSLEERGYSPLHF. The CDR3 DNA sequence: TGCGCCAGCAGCTTGGAAGAAAGGGGGTATTCACCCCTCCACTTT. The V call is TRBV5-1, the J call TRBJ1-6, with D maybe TRBD1 (6 bases). This CDR3 is 15 amino acids long. Germline values: CDR1 SGHRS, CDR2 YFSETQ. Deletions cut 0 bases from V and 8 bases from J, with 12 bases between.

V usage is TRBV9 and J usage is TRBJ2-3, with a weak D call TRBD2 (5 bases). The CDR3 extends over 13 amino acids. Germline loops: CDR1 SGDLS, CDR2 YYNGEE. Trimming shortened V by 3 bases and J by 6 bases, and 11 bases separated the two germline ends. The DNA for the CDR3 is TGTGCCAGCAGCGGAGCGCGAGGGGATACGCAGTATTTT. Residues: CASSGARGDTQYF.

The rearrangement links TRBV28 to TRBJ2-7; D not resolved. Germline CDR1 and CDR2: MDHEN and SYDVKM. The CDR3 contains 14 residues. The ends were cut back, 8 bases at V and 2 bases at J, with 16 bases in the middle. CDR3 nucleotide sequence: TGTGCCAGCTTGAGGCCACTCGTTCCCTACGAGCAGTACTTC. It is translated as CASLRPLVPYEQYF.

CDR3 DNA: TGTGCCAGCAGCTGGACAGGGGCGCAAGAGACCCAGTACTTC. It codes for CASSWTGAQETQYF. The V and J genes are TRBV5-5 and TRBJ2-5, with TRBD1 identical over 9 bases. J lost 2 bases, V lost 3 bases, and 2 bases had no gene match. The germline V gene has CDR1 SGHKS and CDR2 YYEKEE (reference sequence). This CDR3 has 14 amino acids.